Following are 6 T cell receptor beta chains from one sample sequenced in a study of neurological immune-mediated disorders (dated by TCRdb to 2018 to 2020). Libraries were prepared through 5' RACE. The sequencer was an Illumina HiSeq 2500. The public reads were reanalyzed by TCRdb: fastp trimming at Q25, MiXCR alignment, in-frame beta chains only. Entries are consolidated by CDR3 protein sequence, retaining the most common genes and DNA. A total of about 66,000 distinct CDR3 sequences appear in this sample, around 3.7% of them only once. About 4% of the sample is held by the ten biggest clonotypes. Sample: PBMCs. Source of these receptors: a man in his forties or fifties with multiple sclerosis.

This clonotype was seen ten or more times. The chain has TRBV7-8 and TRBJ1-3; weak D call: TRBD1 (5 bases). V shed 2 bases and J shed 7 bases, with 12 bases lying between them. This CDR3 contains 14 residues. Germline V gene lookup returns CDR1 SGHVS and CDR2 FQNEAQ. The CDR3 sequence: CASSLPQGTNTIYF. CDR3 in DNA: TGTGCCAGCAGCTTACCTCAGGGAACGAACACCATATATTTT.

The table lists this clonotype with many counts. The rearrangement joins TRBV6-1 to TRBJ2-7, with 11 bases matching TRBD1. The CDR3 consists of 14 residues. Unmatched junction bases numbered 9, after V lost 7 bases and J lost 7 bases. Germline CDR1 reads MNHNS; CDR2 reads SASEGT. The CDR3 DNA follows: TGTGCCAGCACCCTGGACAGGGGGCACCTGGAGCAGTACTTC. Translating gives CASTLDRGHLEQYF.

This clonotype was seen ten or more times. The CDR3 bases are TGTGCCAGCACCACCGTCGGGGCGAGAAACGAGCAGTACTTC. Its translation is CASTTVGARNEQYF. This rearrangement joins TRBV12-3 or TRBV12-4 to TRBJ2-7; either TRBD1 or TRBD2 may fit D (5 bases each). The CDR3 covers 14 residues. Trimming cost V 7 bases and J 5 bases, with 18 bases left between them.

This clonotype was counted ten times or more. J is TRBJ2-7 and V is TRBV5-1, with D possibly being TRBD1 (6 bases). The CDR3 length is 15 residues. V lost 6 bases and J 0 bases, leaving 16 bases between the germline ends. Germline V gene lookup returns CDR1 SGHRS and CDR2 YFSETQ. The CDR3 region has the DNA TGCGCCAGCAACACAGGGATAACGAGCTCCTACGAGCAGTACTTC. Protein product: CASNTGITSSYEQYF. Drawing the rest from reference TRBV5-1 and TRBJ2-7, the complete variable domain is KAGVTQTPRYLIKTRGQQVTLSCSPISGHRSVSWYQQTPGQGLQFLFEYFSETQRNKGNFPGRFSGRQFSNSRSEMNVSTLELGDSALYLCASNTGITSSYEQYFGPGTRLTVT.

This clonotype was counted many times. CDR3 DNA: TGCGCCAGCAGCTTTTCACCGAGCACAGATACGCAGTATTTT. Its translation: CASSFSPSTDTQYF. The V call is TRBV5-1, the J call TRBJ2-3; D gene uncertain. CDR1 and CDR2 from the germline V gene are SGHRS and YFSETQ. V lost 2 bases and J lost 0, with 7 bases in between. The CDR3 runs to 14 residues.

This clonotype showed up many times. The chain has TRBV6-1 and TRBJ2-7; 11 bases agree with TRBD1. Germline V gives CDR1 MNHNS, CDR2 SASEGT. The CDR3 length is 14 residues. The junction had 4 bases not matched to a gene; V was cut back by 6 bases and J by 3 bases. The CDR3 loop is CASRGTGGYYEQYF. CDR3 bases: TGTGCCAGCAGGGGGACAGGGGGGTACTACGAGCAGTACTTC.